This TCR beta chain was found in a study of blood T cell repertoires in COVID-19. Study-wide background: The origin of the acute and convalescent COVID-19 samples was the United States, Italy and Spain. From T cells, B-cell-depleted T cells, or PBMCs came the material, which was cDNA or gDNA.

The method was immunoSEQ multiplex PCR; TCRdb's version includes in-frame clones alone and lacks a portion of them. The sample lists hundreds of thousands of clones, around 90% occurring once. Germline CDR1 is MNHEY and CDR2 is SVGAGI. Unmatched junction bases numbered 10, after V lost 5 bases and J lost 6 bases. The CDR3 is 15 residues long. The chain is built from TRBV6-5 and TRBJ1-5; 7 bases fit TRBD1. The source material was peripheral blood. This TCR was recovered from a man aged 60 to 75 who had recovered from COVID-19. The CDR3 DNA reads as TGTGCCAGCAGTCGTGCGACAGGGAATCGTCAGCCCCAGCATTTT. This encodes CASSRATGNRQPQHF.